This T cell receptor beta chain was documented in a study of blood T cell repertoires in COVID-19 (dated by TCRdb to about 2020). At the level of the whole study: For ImmuneRACE Cohort 3, a participant was defined as recovered based on two consecutive negative NP/OP PCR tests, clearance by a healthcare professional, or resolution of symptoms. Collaborator samples came from the United States, Italy and Spain and covered acute and convalescent phases of COVID-19. The prospective study material was composed of cDNA or gDNA derived from T cells, B-cell-depleted T cells, or PBMCs. Subjects who had been exposed to COVID-19, were actively infected with it, or had recovered from it provided the deeply sampled blood TCRbeta repertoires that made up the dataset. A freely available public database, intended as a resource for researchers studying the immune response to SARS-CoV-2, is where the repertoires were released. The samples were drawn from two sources: the first 160 participants of the ongoing ImmuneRACE study, and about 1,300 subjects contributed by 6 global collaborators. A de-identified subject ID, COVID-19 status, age in years and sex were almost always included in the sample metadata. Where HLA class I and class II types were available, the types were taken from metadata supplied by the sample provider, not from assay-based typing.

In regard to this clone: What antigen it recognizes has not been identified. Base qualities are missing; no much larger clone stands one base away.

CDR1 and CDR2 (LNHDA, SQIVND) derive from the germline V gene (reference sequence). Ends trimmed: V by 4 bases, J by 4 bases; bases unmatched to a gene: 7. The CDR3 covers 15 residues, taking in both the cysteine and the phenylalanine. The entry retains the CDR3 DNA only, 45 bases that are in frame from base 1. The paper as a whole reports these results and caveats: Clinical and demographic metadata were provided uncurated, with the amount varying by source and participant.

In the prospective study, participants were roughly 18 to 100 years old, resided in fewer than 25 geographic areas of the United States, and were enrolled through a virtual design. In the prospective study, cohorts were assigned on the basis of participant-reported clinical history obtained from a screening survey and a study questionnaire. Mobile phlebotomists in the prospective study collected whole blood, serum and a nasopharyngeal or oropharyngeal swab from every participant. Participants in the prospective study had the option to provide additional blood draws and questionnaires over a roughly 2-month period. Before DNA extraction, blood samples from the prospective study were shipped at room temperature or frozen. The immunoSEQ Assay, a bias-controlled multiplex PCR, was used to amplify TCRbeta CDR3 regions from genomic DNA. Regarding the original processing steps: The number of nucleated cells in each sample was estimated from the amplification of reference gene primers within the assay. To quantify the absolute abundance of each unique TCRbeta CDR3 rearrangement, sequence reads were collapsed and filtered. Productive Simpson clonality was computed per sample as the square root of Simpson's diversity index over productive rearrangements. Here the immuneACCESS table is served through TCRdb, limited to in-frame sequences with V and J called. Missing clones are a known gap in these copies; in checked studies unresolved V genes cover under half, and the rest lacks a known reason. Clone size and V and J calls were adopted from that table, with D and trimming inferred from the DNA. The sample profile shows roughly 230,000 clones; roughly 91% of them were found once. In total, the top ten clones hold 7% to 8.5% of the sample.

The TCR originated in a young man in a cohort exposed to, infected with or recovered from COVID-19 (not recorded which). The chain couples TRBV19 to TRBJ1-1, with 9 middle bases fitting TRBD1. Source material: PBMCs or T cells enriched from blood (not recorded which). DNA sequence: TGTGCCAGTAGTACCCGGACAGGGGAAGGCACTGAAGCTTTCTTT. This gives the protein CASSTRTGEGTEAFF. With all but the CDR3 taken from the reference TRBV19 and TRBJ1-1 genes, the full variable domain is: DGGITQSPKYLFRKEGQNVTLSCEQNLNHDAMYWYRQDPGQGLRLIYYSQIVNDFQKGDIAEGYSVSREKKESFPLTVTSAQKNPTAFYLCASSTRTGEGTEAFFGQGTRLTVV.